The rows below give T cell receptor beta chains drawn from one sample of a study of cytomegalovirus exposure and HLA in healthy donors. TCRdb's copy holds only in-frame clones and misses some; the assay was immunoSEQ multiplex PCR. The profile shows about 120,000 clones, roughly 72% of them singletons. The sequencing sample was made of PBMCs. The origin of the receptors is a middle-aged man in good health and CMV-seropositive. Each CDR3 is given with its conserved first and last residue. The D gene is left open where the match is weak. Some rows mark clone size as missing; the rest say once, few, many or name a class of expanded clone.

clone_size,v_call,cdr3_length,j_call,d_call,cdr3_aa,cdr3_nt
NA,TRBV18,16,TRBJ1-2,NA,CASSPPLQIANYGYTF,TGTGCCAGCTCACCACCGTTACAGATAGCTAACTATGGCTACACCTTC
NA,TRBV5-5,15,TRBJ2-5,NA,CASSLVLAYQETQYF,TGTGCCAGCAGCTTGGTGTTAGCGTACCAAGAGACCCAGTACTTC
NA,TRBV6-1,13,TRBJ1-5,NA,CASSEARNQPQHF,TGTGCCAGCAGTGAAGCACGGAATCAGCCCCAGCATTTT
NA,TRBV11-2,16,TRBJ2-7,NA,CASSPSPREGLNEQYF,TGTGCCAGCAGCCCCTCCCCGAGAGAGGGTCTGAACGAGCAGTACTTC
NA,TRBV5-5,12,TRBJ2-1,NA,CASSLGRQAQFF,TGTGCCAGCAGCTTGGGAAGGCAGGCCCAGTTCTTC
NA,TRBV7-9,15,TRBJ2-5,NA,CASSYGQKQKETQYF,TGTGCCAGCAGCTATGGACAGAAGCAAAAAGAGACCCAGTACTTC
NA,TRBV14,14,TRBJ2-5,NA,CASSQKSFQETQYF,TGTGCCAGCAGCCAAAAATCTTTCCAAGAGACCCAGTACTTC
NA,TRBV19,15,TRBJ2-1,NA,CASSFDRSSYNEQFF,TGTGCCAGTAGTTTTGACAGGAGCTCCTACAATGAGCAGTTCTTC
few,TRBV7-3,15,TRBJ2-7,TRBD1,CASSLFGTDAYEQYF,TGTGCCAGCAGCTTATTTGGGACAGATGCCTACGAGCAGTACTTC
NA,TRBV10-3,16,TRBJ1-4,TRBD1,CAISDTTGTDNEKLFF,TGTGCCATCAGCGATACCACCGGGACAGATAATGAAAAACTGTTTTTT
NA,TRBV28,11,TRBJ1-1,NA,CASRGGAEAFF,TGTGCCAGCCGAGGAGGCGCTGAAGCTTTCTTT
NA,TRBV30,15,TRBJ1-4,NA,CAWSNRPSQVEKLFF,TGTGCCTGGAGTAACAGACCGAGCCAGGTTGAAAAACTGTTTTTT
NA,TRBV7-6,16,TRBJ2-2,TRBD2,CASSSPWERDGGELFF,TGTGCCAGCAGCTCCCCCTGGGAGCGGGATGGCGGGGAGCTGTTTTTT
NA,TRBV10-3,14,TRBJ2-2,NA,CAISVGTNTGELFF,TGTGCCATCAGTGTCGGGACGAACACCGGGGAGCTGTTTTTT
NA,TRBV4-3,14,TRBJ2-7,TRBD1,CASSQSTGGYEQYF,TGCGCCAGCAGCCAATCCACAGGGGGCTACGAGCAGTACTTC
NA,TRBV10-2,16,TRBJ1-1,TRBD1,CASAETGGYLNTEAFF,TGCGCCAGCGCGGAGACAGGGGGCTATTTGAACACTGAAGCTTTCTTT
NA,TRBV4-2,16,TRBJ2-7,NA,CASSQVRTRSTYEQYF,TGTGCCAGCAGCCAAGTCCGGACACGGTCGACCTACGAGCAGTACTTC
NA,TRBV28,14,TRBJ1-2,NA,CASVRGATNYGYTF,TGTGCCAGCGTCAGGGGCGCGACTAACTATGGCTACACCTTC
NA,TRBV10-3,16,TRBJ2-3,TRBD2,CAISESRGAGADTQYF,TGTGCCATCAGTGAGTCGAGAGGAGCGGGAGCTGATACGCAATATTTT
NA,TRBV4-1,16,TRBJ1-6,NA,CASSRETQAGISPLHF,TGCGCCAGCAGCCGGGAGACCCAGGCCGGTATTTCACCCCTCCACTTT
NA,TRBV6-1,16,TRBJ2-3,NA,CASSEARLPSTDTQYF,TGTGCCAGCAGTGAAGCCCGACTACCTAGCACAGATACGCAGTATTTT
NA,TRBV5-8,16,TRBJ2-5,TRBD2,CASSTGTSGAGETQYF,TGTGCCAGCAGCACCGGGACTAGCGGGGCTGGAGAGACCCAGTACTTC
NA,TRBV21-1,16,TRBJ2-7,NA,CASSTRRGRNSYEQYF,TGTGCCAGCAGCACCAGGCGGGGACGGAACTCCTACGAGCAGTACTTC
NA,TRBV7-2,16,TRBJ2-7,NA,CASSLVPGLSSYEQYF,TGTGCCAGCAGCTTAGTCCCGGGACTGAGCTCCTACGAGCAGTACTTC
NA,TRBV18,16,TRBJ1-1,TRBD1,CASQLEGQGENTEAFF,TGTGCCAGTCAGCTAGAGGGACAGGGAGAGAACACTGAAGCTTTCTTT
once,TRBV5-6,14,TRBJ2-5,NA,CASSFGTGGETQYF,TGTGCCAGCAGCTTTGGGACTGGGGGGGAGACCCAGTACTTC
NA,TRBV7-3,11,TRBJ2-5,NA,CASSRGETQYF,TGTGCCAGCAGTAGAGGAGAGACCCAGTACTTC
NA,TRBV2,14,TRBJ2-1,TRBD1,CASSEQGASNEQFF,TGTGCCAGCAGTGAACAGGGGGCCTCCAATGAGCAGTTCTTC
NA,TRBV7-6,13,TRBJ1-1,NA,CASSLRGPTEAFF,TGTGCCAGCAGCCTCAGGGGTCCCACTGAAGCTTTCTTT
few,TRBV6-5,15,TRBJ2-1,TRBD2,CASRTTGLAGLEQFF,TGTGCCAGCAGGACCACCGGACTAGCGGGGCTTGAGCAGTTCTTC
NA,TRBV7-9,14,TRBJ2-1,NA,CASSFRGTYNEQFF,TGTGCCAGCAGCTTCAGGGGGACTTACAATGAGCAGTTCTTC
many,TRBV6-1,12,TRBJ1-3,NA,CASHSSGNTIYF,TGTGCCAGCCACAGCTCTGGAAACACCATATATTTT
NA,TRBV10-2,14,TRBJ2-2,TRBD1,CASRGQGYTGELFF,TGCGCCAGCAGGGGACAGGGATACACCGGGGAGCTGTTTTTT
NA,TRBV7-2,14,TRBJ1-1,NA,CASSKEQLNTEAFF,TGTGCCAGCAGTAAAGAACAGCTGAACACTGAAGCTTTCTTT
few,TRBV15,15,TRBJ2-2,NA,CATRSRDSNTGELFF,TGTGCCACCAGGAGCCGAGACAGCAACACCGGGGAGCTGTTTTTT
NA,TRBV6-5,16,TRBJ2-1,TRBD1,CASSYRQGATYNEQFF,TGTGCCAGCAGTTACCGACAGGGGGCCACCTACAATGAGCAGTTCTTC
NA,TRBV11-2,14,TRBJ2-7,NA,CASSHRVFSNEQYF,TGTGCCAGCAGCCACAGGGTTTTTTCGAACGAGCAGTACTTC
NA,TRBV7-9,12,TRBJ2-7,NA,CASSQARYEQYF,TGTGCCAGCAGCCAAGCGAGGTACGAGCAGTACTTC
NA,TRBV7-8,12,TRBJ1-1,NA,CASSFSGGEAFF,TGTGCCAGCAGCTTTTCGGGGGGCGAAGCTTTCTTT
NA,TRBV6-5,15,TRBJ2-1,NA,CAPCTSGRSYNEQFF,TGTGCCCCCTGTACCAGCGGTCGTTCCTACAATGAGCAGTTCTTC
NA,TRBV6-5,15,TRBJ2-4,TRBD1,CASSSQTGGKNIQYF,TGTGCCAGCAGTTCCCAGACAGGGGGAAAAAACATTCAGTACTTC
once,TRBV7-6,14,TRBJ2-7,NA,CASSLSQGSYEQYF,TGTGCCAGCAGCCTCAGTCAGGGATCCTACGAGCAGTACTTC
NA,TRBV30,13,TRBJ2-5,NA,CACRIEGGETQYF,TGTGCCTGCCGAATCGAGGGCGGGGAGACCCAGTACTTC